This section outlines one T cell receptor (beta chain) sequence together with its context. What it recognizes is unknown. This may be a read error: a much more frequent sequence differs by one nucleotide. The data derive from a study of blood T cells in healthy people across ages. General observations from the study: Without sorted subsets, naive and antigen-experienced compartments could not be conclusively compared. Long-lived and aged donors differed, with more naive CD4+ cells and higher diversity in the long-lived.

In germline, CDR1 is MNHEY, CDR2 SVGAGI. Trimming took 7 bases from V and 11 from J, leaving 17 bases between them. This CDR3 has 12 amino acids. With a J-beta primer mix and a sample-barcoded 5' primer, a second PCR ran about 7 to 12 cycles. Each of the samples gave a minimum of 3 million paired-end reads that contained CDR3. MiXCR, run by TCRdb on the 5' RACE reads, gives a single entry per CDR3 protein. The sample has some 700,000 distinct CDR3 sequences; roughly 44% are singletons. The chain uses TRBV6-5 and TRBJ2-5, with D perhaps matching TRBD2 (5 bases). The receptor was derived from a woman in her fifties or sixties in good health. The sample taken for sequencing was blood. This CDR3 reads CASTNGVAEQYF. The CDR3 DNA sequence: TGTGCCAGCACCAACGGGGTTGCAGAGCAGTACTTC.